The subject of this entry is one T cell receptor beta chain. These data belong to a study of shared clonotypes between healthy human individuals. Unsorted PBMC DNA was sequenced on ten immunoSEQ deep assay plates. Study processing details: Junction-only immunoSEQ sequences carried no quality scores, so filtering differed. TCRdb's copy holds only in-frame clones and misses some; the assay was immunoSEQ multiplex PCR. That table supplies the V and J calls and clone size; D and trimming were determined from the DNA. The sample holds roughly 500,000 clones; approximately 80% are singletons and the top ten take approximately 13%. The CDR3 sequence is 13 residues long. V was trimmed by 6 bases and J by 2 bases, leaving 8 bases between them. Germline assignment: CDR1 LNHDA and CDR2 SQIVND (reference sequence).

J is TRBJ1-3 and V is TRBV19; D remains ambiguous. The source of this sequence is a woman aged 40 to 55 in good health. Some clones in this sample may be carry-over from other donors' samples. Source material: PBMCs. CDR3 in amino acids: CASRSPPGNTIYF. In DNA, the CDR3 is TGTGCCAGTAGGTCCCCGCCTGGAAACACCATATATTTT.